The source of this TCR beta chain is a study of early T cells in non-severe SARS-CoV-2 infection (dated by TCRdb to the early 2020s). About the study as a whole: Bulk RNA from unsorted whole blood was used for TCR sequencing, so alpha and beta chains could not be paired.

At the junction V is shortened by 5 bases and J by 8 bases, with 12 bases in between. From the cysteine up to the phenylalanine, the CDR3 has a length of 12 residues. The CDR3 DNA has 36 bases and is translated from base 1. CDR1 and CDR2 are drawn from the germline V gene: SGHTA, FQGTGA. The library was made by 5' RACE. The instrument given in TCRdb is NextSeq 500. In the TCR library protocol, unique molecular identifiers were attached to individual cDNA molecules to correct for PCR bias and sequencing error. TCR alpha and beta chains were both sequenced, and the abundances of alpha and beta sequences in each sample were closely correlated with each other. The published analysis was carried out like this. Decombinator V4 was used to perform V gene, J gene and CDR3 annotation of TCR sequences. TCRs were defined as expanded if a significant change between any two time points was detected under a Poisson model with p below 0.0001. TCR abundances were normalised to the total number of TCRs sequenced per sample and expressed as counts per million. MAIT TCRs were defined by TRAV1-2 paired with TRAJ12, TRAJ20 or TRAJ33, and iNKT TCRs by TRAV10 paired with TRAJ18. A search of VDJdb, accessed on 1 November 2021, was run for TCRs annotated to CMV, EBV and SARS-CoV-2, with TCRs annotated for multiple antigens excluded. The public reads were reprocessed in TCRdb via fastp at Q25 and MiXCR, keeping in-frame beta chains. Each entry merges the rows of one CDR3 protein and shows their most common DNA and genes. TCRdb, rather than the study authors, made the V and J calls. This sample lists some 82,000 distinct CDR3 sequences; around 10% were detected once. Clones ranked in the top ten supply under 3% of the sample.

This clonotype has only a few counts. Its antigen target is currently unknown. No clone much larger than this one lies a single base away; base qualities are absent. The paper's findings and limits, for the study overall: VDJdb matching was skewed toward anti-spike CD8 responses and likely underestimated virus-specific expansions by missing private and CD4 specificities.

The study was a case-control design nested within a healthcare worker cohort in London, UK, with weekly nasopharyngeal swab PCR tests and blood sampling. Healthcare workers were enrolled in the week of the UK lockdown, from 23 to 31 March 2020, and were followed every week for up to roughly 16 weeks. This receptor was identified in an adult who was a healthcare worker with PCR-confirmed SARS-CoV-2 infection or an uninfected control (not recorded which). The rearrangement combines TRBV7-3 with TRBJ1-2, with an unclear D gene assignment. The material sequenced was whole blood. The CDR3 reads as follows: CASSLDGVGYTF. Here is the DNA: TGTGCCAGCAGCCTTGACGGGGTCGGCTACACCTTC. Extended through the reference TRBV7-3 and TRBJ1-2 proteins, this CDR3 yields the full variable domain: GAGVSQTPSNKVTEKGKYVELRCDPISGHTALYWYRQSLGQGPEFLIYFQGTGAADDSGLPNDRFFAVRPEGSVSTLKIQRTERGDSAVYLCASSLDGVGYTFGSGTRLTVV.